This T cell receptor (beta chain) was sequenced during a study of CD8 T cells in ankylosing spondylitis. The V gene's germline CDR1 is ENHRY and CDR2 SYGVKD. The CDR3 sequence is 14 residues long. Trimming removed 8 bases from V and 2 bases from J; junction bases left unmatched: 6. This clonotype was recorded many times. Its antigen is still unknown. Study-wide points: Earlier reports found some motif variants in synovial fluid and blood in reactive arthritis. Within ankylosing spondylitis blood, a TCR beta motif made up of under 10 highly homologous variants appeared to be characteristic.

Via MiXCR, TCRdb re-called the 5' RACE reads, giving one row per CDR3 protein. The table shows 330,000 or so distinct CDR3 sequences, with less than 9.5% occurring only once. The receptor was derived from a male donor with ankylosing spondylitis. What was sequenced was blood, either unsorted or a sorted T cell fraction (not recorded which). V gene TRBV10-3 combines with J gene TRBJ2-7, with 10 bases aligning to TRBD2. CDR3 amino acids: CAIEPAGGPYEQYF. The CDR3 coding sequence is TGTGCCATCGAGCCAGCGGGAGGGCCCTACGAGCAGTACTTC.